Sequencing of this TCR beta chain was carried out in a study of glioma-infiltrating T cells after dendritic cell vaccination. The CDR3 sequence is 14 residues long. V lost 5 bases and J 5 bases, leaving 12 bases between the germline ends. The V gene's germline CDR1 is SGHTA and CDR2 FQGNSA. As to time point: after dendritic cell vaccination, including at tumor progression/relapse. The sample holds a few counts of this clone. Produced via immunoSEQ multiplex PCR; TCRdb's table is partial and in-frame only. Found here are roughly 100,000 clones, nearly 90% of them singletons; the top ten hold roughly 2.8%.

The V gene is TRBV7-2, the J gene TRBJ1-4; perhaps TRBD1 as D (6 bases). The receptor was derived from a human donor with glioblastoma. The material was blood, obtained after dendritic cell vaccination. The CDR3 region has the DNA TGTGCCAGCAGCCAGGGGACACCCAATGAAAAACTGTTTTTT. Translation gives CASSQGTPNEKLFF.